This record looks at one T cell receptor (beta chain) sequence and its context. The antigen is not known. Sequencing used immunoSEQ multiplex PCR; TCRdb keeps in-frame clones, though not all of them. Among some 2.1 million clones, roughly 95% were seen once, and the ten largest hold approximately 1.7%. This entry comes from a study of shared clonotypes between healthy human individuals. The wider study: Samples came from two female and a few male donors aged 18 to 49.

CD45RO negativity and positive selection for CCR7 defined naive CD8 cells, a population that excluded terminally differentiated effector memory CD45RA+ cells. Study-wide results and caveats: Richness estimates generally favored naive over memory subsets.

This clonotype originated in a man younger than 35 in good health. Some clones in this sample may be carry-over from other donors' samples. The sequenced sample consisted of naive CD8+ T cells from PBMCs.

The CDR3 here is CASSGPSPDTQYF. The CDR3 DNA follows: TGTGCCAGCAGTGGTCCTTCCCCAGATACGCAGTATTTT. The chain combines TRBV2 with TRBJ2-3; D gene uncertain. V lost 4 bases, J lost 4 bases, and 9 bases lay in between. This CDR3 region has 13 residues. The V gene's germline CDR1 is SNHLY and CDR2 FYNNEI.